The 9 T cell receptor beta chains below were found in one sample sequenced in a study of blood T cell repertoires in COVID-19. Method: immunoSEQ multiplex PCR; TCRdb's copy keeps in-frame clones and lacks some. The sample consists of under 250,000 clones, about 82% of them appearing once. The sample was PBMCs or T cells enriched from blood (not recorded which). These receptors all stem from a woman in her forties or fifties with acute COVID-19.

J is TRBJ1-3 and V is TRBV28, with D possibly matching TRBD1 (5 bases). CDR1 and CDR2 (germline): MDHEN, SYDVKM. The CDR3 is 16 residues long. Trimming shortened V by 3 bases and J by 4 bases, and 16 bases separated the two germline ends. Written as DNA, the CDR3 is TGTGCCAGCAGTTTTGGGGCGGCGTCAAGAGGAAACACCATATATTTT. Translation gives CASSFGAASRGNTIYF.

This chain connects TRBV18 to TRBJ2-5, with TRBD2 as a possible D gene (7 bases). The germline V gene has CDR1 KGHSH and CDR2 LQKENI. The CDR3 loop spans 16 amino acids. Trimming left V 1 base short and J 4 bases short, with 16 bases between. This chain's CDR3 is CASSPLPGGRRETQYF. For the CDR3, the DNA is TGTGCCAGCTCACCACTTCCGGGGGGCCGAAGAGAGACCCAGTACTTC.

This chain connects TRBV3-1 (or the pseudogene TRBV3-2) to TRBJ2-1; maybe TRBD1 (5 bases). CDR3 length: 11 amino acids. Germline V CDR1 and CDR2: LGHDT, YNNKEL (reference sequence). Trimming pared 7 bases from V and 8 bases from J, leaving 9 bases between. This CDR3 is CASTQGDEQFF. CDR3 nucleotides: TGTGCCAGCACTCAGGGTGATGAGCAGTTCTTC.

This clone was counted once. This chain connects TRBV3-1 (or the pseudogene TRBV3-2) to TRBJ2-7, with D maybe TRBD2 (5 bases). The CDR3 is made up of 14 amino acids. Trimming took 4 bases from V and 7 from J, leaving 17 bases between them. Germline CDR1 is LGHDT and CDR2 is YNNKEL (reference sequence). In nucleotides, the CDR3 is TGTGCCAGCAGCCCCATCGGAGGTACGAGGGAGCAGTACTTC. Amino acids: CASSPIGGTREQYF.

This clone was picked up a small number of times. J is TRBJ1-6 and V is TRBV30; 7 bases are shared with TRBD1. The CDR3 has 15 residues. Germline CDR1 is GTSNPN and CDR2 is SVGIG (reference sequence). V was clipped by 5 bases and J by 1 base; unmatched bases: 5. The CDR3 DNA reads TGTGCCTGGGGTCAGGGGGATTCCTATAATTCACCCCTCCACTTT. This encodes CAWGQGDSYNSPLHF.

The chain uses TRBV5-1 and TRBJ2-5; the D gene is possibly TRBD1 (5 bases). CDR3 length: 15 amino acids. V shed 4 bases and J shed 4 bases, with 17 bases lying between them. In germline, CDR1 is SGHRS, CDR2 YFSETQ. DNA for the CDR3: TGCGCCAGCAGCCCAGGGTGGGGCCCTCTAGAGACCCAGTACTTC. It specifies CASSPGWGPLETQYF.

Only a few counts were recorded for this clone. This chain connects TRBV14 to TRBJ2-5, with TRBD1 matching over 7 bases. Germline CDR1 SGHDN, CDR2 FVKESK. With 4 bases clipped from V and 3 bases from J, the junction kept 5 bases outside the gene matches. The CDR3 runs to 14 residues. The CDR3 DNA reads as TGTGCCAGCAGCCCATGGGGACAGAAAGAGACCCAGTACTTC. This codes for CASSPWGQKETQYF.

The rearrangement joins TRBV14 to TRBJ1-2; a possible D gene is TRBD1 (6 bases). CDR3 length: 15 residues. The V gene's germline CDR1 is SGHDN and CDR2 FVKESK. Between the trimmed V and J ends, which lost 2 bases and 4 bases, there was a span of 14 bases. CDR3 bases: TGTGCCAGCAGCCAAAATTATGGGGGGGCCTATGGCTACACCTTC. Translating it yields CASSQNYGGAYGYTF.

This chain uses TRBV20-1 with TRBJ1-1; D unclear. Germline assignment: CDR1 DFQATT and CDR2 SNEGSKA (reference sequence). CDR3 length equals 11 residues. Trimming took 0 bases from V and 8 from J, leaving 7 bases between them. CDR3 region: CSARDPTEAFF. The CDR3 DNA follows: TGCAGTGCTAGAGACCCAACAGAAGCTTTCTTT.